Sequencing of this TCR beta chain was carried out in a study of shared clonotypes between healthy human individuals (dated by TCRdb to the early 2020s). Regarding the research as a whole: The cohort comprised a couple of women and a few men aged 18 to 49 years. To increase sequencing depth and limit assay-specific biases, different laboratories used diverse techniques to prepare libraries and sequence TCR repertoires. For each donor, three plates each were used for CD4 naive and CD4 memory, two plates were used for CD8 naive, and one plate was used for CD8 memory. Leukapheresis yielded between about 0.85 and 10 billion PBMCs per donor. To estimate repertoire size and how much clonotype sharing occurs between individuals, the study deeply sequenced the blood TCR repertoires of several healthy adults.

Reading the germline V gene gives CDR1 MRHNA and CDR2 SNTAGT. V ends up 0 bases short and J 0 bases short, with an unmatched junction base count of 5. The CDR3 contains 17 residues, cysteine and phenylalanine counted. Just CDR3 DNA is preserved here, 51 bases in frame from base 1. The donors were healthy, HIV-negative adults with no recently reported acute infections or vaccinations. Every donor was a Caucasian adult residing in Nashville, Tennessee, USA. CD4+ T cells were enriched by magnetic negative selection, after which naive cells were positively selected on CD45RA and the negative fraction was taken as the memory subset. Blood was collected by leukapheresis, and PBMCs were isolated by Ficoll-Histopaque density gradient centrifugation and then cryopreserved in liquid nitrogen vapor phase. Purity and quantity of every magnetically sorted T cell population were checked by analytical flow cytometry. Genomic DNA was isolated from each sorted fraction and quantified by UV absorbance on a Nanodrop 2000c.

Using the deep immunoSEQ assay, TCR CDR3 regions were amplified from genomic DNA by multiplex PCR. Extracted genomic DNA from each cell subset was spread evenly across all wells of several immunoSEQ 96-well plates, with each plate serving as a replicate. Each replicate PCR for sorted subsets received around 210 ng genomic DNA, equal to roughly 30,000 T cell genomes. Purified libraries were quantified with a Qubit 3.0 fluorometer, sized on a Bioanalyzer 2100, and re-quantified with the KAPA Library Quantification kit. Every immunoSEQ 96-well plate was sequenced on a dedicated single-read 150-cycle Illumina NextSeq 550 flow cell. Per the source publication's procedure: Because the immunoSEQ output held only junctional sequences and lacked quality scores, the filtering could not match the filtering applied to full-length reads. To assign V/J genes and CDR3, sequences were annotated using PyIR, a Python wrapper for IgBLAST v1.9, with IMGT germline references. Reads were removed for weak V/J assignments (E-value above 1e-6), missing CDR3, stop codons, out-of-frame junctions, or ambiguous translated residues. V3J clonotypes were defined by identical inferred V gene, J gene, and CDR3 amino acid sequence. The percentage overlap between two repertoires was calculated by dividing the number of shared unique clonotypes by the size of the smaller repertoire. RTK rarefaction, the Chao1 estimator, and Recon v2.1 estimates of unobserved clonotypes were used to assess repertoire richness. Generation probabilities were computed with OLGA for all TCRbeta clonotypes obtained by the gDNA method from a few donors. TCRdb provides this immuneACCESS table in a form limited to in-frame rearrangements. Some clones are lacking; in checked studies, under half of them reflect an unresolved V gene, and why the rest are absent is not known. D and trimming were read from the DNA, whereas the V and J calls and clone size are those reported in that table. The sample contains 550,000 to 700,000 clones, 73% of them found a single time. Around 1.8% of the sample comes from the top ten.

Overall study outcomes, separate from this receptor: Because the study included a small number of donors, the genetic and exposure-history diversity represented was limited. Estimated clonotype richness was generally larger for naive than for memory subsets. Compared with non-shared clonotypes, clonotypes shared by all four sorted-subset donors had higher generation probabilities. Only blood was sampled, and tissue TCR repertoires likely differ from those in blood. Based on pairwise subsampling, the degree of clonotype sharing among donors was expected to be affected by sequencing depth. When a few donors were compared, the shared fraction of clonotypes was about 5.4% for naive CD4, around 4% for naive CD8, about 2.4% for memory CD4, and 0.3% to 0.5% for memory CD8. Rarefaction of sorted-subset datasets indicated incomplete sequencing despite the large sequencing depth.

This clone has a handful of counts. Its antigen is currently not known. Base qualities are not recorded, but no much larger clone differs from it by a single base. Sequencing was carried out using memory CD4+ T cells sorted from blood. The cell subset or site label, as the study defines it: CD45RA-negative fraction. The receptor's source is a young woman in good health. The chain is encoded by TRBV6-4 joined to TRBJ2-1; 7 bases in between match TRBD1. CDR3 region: CASSDSNRGDSYNEQFF. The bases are TGTGCCAGCAGTGACTCAAACAGGGGCGACTCCTACAATGAGCAGTTCTTC.